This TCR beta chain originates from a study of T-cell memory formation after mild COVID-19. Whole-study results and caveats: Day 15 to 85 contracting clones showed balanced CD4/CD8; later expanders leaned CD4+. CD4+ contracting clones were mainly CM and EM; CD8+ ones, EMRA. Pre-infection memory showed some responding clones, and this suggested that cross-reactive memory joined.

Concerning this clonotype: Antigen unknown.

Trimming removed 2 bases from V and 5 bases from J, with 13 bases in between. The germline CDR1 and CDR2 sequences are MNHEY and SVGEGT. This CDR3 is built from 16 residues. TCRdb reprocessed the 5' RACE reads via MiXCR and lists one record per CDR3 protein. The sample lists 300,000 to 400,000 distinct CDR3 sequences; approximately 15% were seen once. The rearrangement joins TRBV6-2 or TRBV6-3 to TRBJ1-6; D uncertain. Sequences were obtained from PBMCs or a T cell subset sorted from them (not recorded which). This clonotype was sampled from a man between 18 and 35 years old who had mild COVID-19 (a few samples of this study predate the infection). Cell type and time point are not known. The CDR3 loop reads CASSYRVGIHNSPLHF. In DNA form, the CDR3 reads TGTGCCAGCAGTTACCGCGTAGGGATCCATAATTCACCCCTCCACTTT.